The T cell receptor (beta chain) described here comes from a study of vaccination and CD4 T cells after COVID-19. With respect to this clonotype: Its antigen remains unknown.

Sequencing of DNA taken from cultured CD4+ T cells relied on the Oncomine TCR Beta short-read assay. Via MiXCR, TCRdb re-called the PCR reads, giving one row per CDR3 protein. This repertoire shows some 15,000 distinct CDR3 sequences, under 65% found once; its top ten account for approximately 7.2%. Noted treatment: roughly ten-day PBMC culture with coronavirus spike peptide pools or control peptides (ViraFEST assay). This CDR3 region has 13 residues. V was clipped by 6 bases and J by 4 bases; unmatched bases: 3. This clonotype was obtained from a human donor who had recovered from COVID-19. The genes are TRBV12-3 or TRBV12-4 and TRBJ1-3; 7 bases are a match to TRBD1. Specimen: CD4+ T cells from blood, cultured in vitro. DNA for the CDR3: TGTGCCAGCAGCAAGGGACAGGGAAACACCATATATTTT. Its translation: CASSKGQGNTIYF.